Below are 27 T cell receptor beta chains sequenced from a single sample in a study of T cells after yellow fever vaccination. TCRdb used MiXCR to reprocess the 5' RACE reads, holding one entry per CDR3 protein. There are hundreds of thousands of distinct CDR3 sequences in the sample; about 12% occur only once, and about 15% lies in the top ten. The source material was PBMCs, sampled on the day of the yellow fever booster vaccination. The receptor set was obtained from a man aged 25 to 40 who received the YFV17D yellow fever vaccine.

This rearrangement joins TRBV5-1 to TRBJ2-3; maybe TRBD2 (6 bases). The CDR3 has 14 residues. Germline CDR1 reads SGHRS; CDR2 reads YFSETQ. V lost 4 bases to trimming and J lost 2 bases, with 11 bases between them. In nucleotides, the CDR3 is TGCGCCAGCAGCGGCGGGGAAGTCACAGATACGCAGTATTTT. Translation: CASSGGEVTDTQYF.

This clonotype was found a few times. The rearrangement joins TRBV28 to TRBJ1-1, with 8 bases lining up with TRBD1. The CDR3 totals 14 residues. CDR1 and CDR2 (germline): MDHEN, SYDVKM. The V and J ends lost 6 bases and 2 bases, in that order; junction bases with no gene match: 5. CDR3 sequence (DNA): TGTGCCAGCAGGATAGGGACAGGAAACACTGAAGCTTTCTTT. Its protein is CASRIGTGNTEAFF.

This clonotype was observed a few times. The chain joins TRBV6-1 to TRBJ2-2; 12 bases align to TRBD2. This CDR3 region has 16 residues. Trimming removed 9 bases from V and 3 bases from J; junction bases left unmatched: 8. Germline V gene lookup returns CDR1 MNHNS and CDR2 SASEGT. The CDR3 sequence is CASKPTSGSYTGELFF. CDR3 nucleotide sequence: TGTGCCAGTAAACCGACTAGCGGGAGCTACACCGGGGAGCTGTTTTTT.

V and J are TRBV6-2 or TRBV6-3 and TRBJ1-1, with 8 bases fitting TRBD1. The CDR3 covers 14 residues. Germline V lookup: CDR1 MNHEY, CDR2 SVGEGT. Trimming removed 6 bases from V and 0 bases from J; junction bases left unmatched: 3. The CDR3 nucleotides read TGTGCCAGCAGGGGACAGGCGGTGAACACTGAAGCTTTCTTT. It codes for CASRGQAVNTEAFF.

A few counts support this clonotype. The chain links TRBV4-2 to TRBJ2-3; TRBD2 matches 9 bases. J was trimmed by 5 bases and V by 3 bases; bases with no gene match: 6. The length of the CDR3 is 15 residues. Germline-derived CDR1 and CDR2 are LGHNA and YNFKEQ. The CDR3 region has the DNA TGTGCCAGCAGCCAGGGCCCACTAGCGGGAGATACGCAGTATTTT. This translates into CASSQGPLAGDTQYF.

The genes are TRBV7-2 and TRBJ2-7, with unresolved D. V gave up 2 bases and J gave up 3 bases, with 14 bases separating them. The CDR3 is 15 amino acids. Germline V gives CDR1 SGHTA, CDR2 FQGNSA. Here the CDR3 reads CASSLRTGPDYEQYF. The CDR3 DNA reads TGTGCCAGCAGCTTACGGACCGGCCCAGACTACGAGCAGTACTTC.

The gene calls are TRBV2 and TRBJ2-5, with 7 bases matching TRBD1. This CDR3 is built from 14 residues. J gave up 7 bases and V 8 bases, and 13 bases lay outside the gene matches. Germline CDR1 is SNHLY and CDR2 is FYNNEI. The chain's CDR3 is CASDTGDSLRTQYF. As DNA, the CDR3 is TGTGCCAGCGATACAGGGGATAGTTTAAGGACCCAGTACTTC.

The chain employs TRBV4-1 and TRBJ2-1; 8 nucleotides agree with TRBD2. Per germline, CDR1 MGHRA and CDR2 YSYEKL. V trimming: 5 bases; J trimming: 8 bases; junction bases outside the gene matches: 8. The CDR3 runs 14 residues. The CDR3 DNA reads as TGCGCCAGCAGCAGGCGGGAGGCCCTCGATGAGCAGTTCTTC. It translates to CASSRREALDEQFF.

This clonotype was seen only a few times. This chain links TRBV21-1 with TRBJ2-2; the table's D call, TRBD1, has no DNA check behind it. TRBV21-1 is a pseudogene locus. This CDR3 region has 18 residues. Here the CDR3 reads CASSPRRQRRSNTGELFF. In DNA, the CDR3 is TGTGCCAGCAGCCCCCGTAGACAGCGACGATCGAACACCGGGGAGCTGTTTTTT.

This clonotype was counted only a few times. This CDR3 reads CASFSYEQYF. The CDR3 DNA reads as TGTGCCTCTTTCAGCTACGAGCAGTACTTC. The chain recombines TRBV2 with TRBJ2-7; D gene unclear. CDR1 and CDR2 (germline): SNHLY, FYNNEI. Trimming left V 11 bases short and J 3 bases short, with 8 bases between. This CDR3 has 10 residues.

This clonotype was found many times. V and J are TRBV5-6 and TRBJ2-5; 10 nucleotides agree with TRBD2. The ends lost 2 bases at V and 5 bases at J; junction bases unmatched: 9. This CDR3 is built from 16 residues. The germline V gene encodes CDR1 SGHDT and CDR2 YYEEEE. In DNA, the CDR3 is TGTGCCAGCAGCTTTTGGCCTAGCGGGGGCGCGGAGACCCAGTACTTC. Its translation: CASSFWPSGGAETQYF.

The sample holds a few counts of this clonotype. The chain is built from TRBV5-4 and TRBJ2-1; 7 nucleotides agree with TRBD2. V lost 4 bases, J lost 3 bases, and 7 bases stayed unmatched. The CDR3 has 15 amino acids. CDR1 and CDR2 from the germline V gene are SGHNT and YYREEE (reference sequence). The CDR3 protein is CASSTGTTYYNEQFF. The CDR3 DNA reads TGTGCCAGCAGCACCGGGACTACATACTACAATGAGCAGTTCTTC. Based on the CDR3 plus reference TRBV5-4 and TRBJ2-1, the full variable domain is ETGVTQSPTHLIKTRGQQVTLRCSSQSGHNTVSWYQQALGQGPQFIFQYYREEENGRGNFPPRFSGLQFPNYSSELNVNALELDDSALYLCASSTGTTYYNEQFFGPGTRLTVL.

The chain is built from TRBV7-2 and TRBJ1-5, with a possible D match to TRBD1 (6 bases). Deletions cut 5 bases from V and 3 bases from J, with 11 bases between. CDR1 is SGHTA, CDR2 FQGNSA, per germline. The length of the CDR3 is 14 residues. CDR3 region: CASSLVGANQPQHF. CDR3 nucleotides: TGTGCCAGCAGCCTAGTGGGGGCCAATCAGCCCCAGCATTTT.

The rearrangement links TRBV12-3 or TRBV12-4 to TRBJ1-1, with D unclear. V was cut by 10 bases and J by 2 bases, with 17 bases left in between. CDR3 length: 14 amino acids. CDR3 loop: CATRWPSDNTEAFF. The CDR3 DNA reads TGTGCCACCCGATGGCCGAGCGATAACACTGAAGCTTTCTTT.

This chain joins TRBV9 and TRBJ2-7; 12 bases line up with TRBD2. With V trimmed by 2 bases and J by 5 bases, 5 bases remained unmatched. Germline CDR1 is SGDLS and CDR2 is YYNGEE. The CDR3 runs to 15 residues. The CDR3 nucleotides are TGTGCCAGCAGCGTTCTAGCGGGGGGGGCCCACGAGCAGTACTTC. Translating gives CASSVLAGGAHEQYF.

This clonotype has at least ten counts. The rearrangement uses TRBV12-3 or TRBV12-4 and TRBJ2-1, with D tentatively TRBD1 or TRBD2 (6 bases each). The CDR3 runs 12 residues. The V end was cut by 2 bases, the J end by 8 bases, with 7 bases between. CDR3: CASSLRGHEQFF. The CDR3 bases are TGTGCCAGCAGTTTACGGGGGCATGAGCAGTTCTTC.

A few counts support this clonotype. The rearrangement links TRBV5-1 to TRBJ2-7; weak D call: TRBD2 (5 bases). Deletions cut 2 bases from V and 8 bases from J, with 11 bases between. The CDR3 is made up of 12 amino acids. The germline gives CDR1 SGHRS, CDR2 YFSETQ. CDR3 bases: TGCGCCAGCAGCTTAGGACGGGAAAAGCAGTACTTC. This codes for CASSLGREKQYF.

This CDR3 reads CSATFATGSQETQYF. In DNA form, the CDR3 reads TGCAGTGCAACGTTCGCGACAGGGTCCCAAGAGACCCAGTACTTC. The chain joins TRBV20-1 to TRBJ2-5, with 7 bases aligning to TRBD1. This CDR3 is built from 15 residues. Losses at the gene ends were 6 bases for V and 1 base for J; bases not matched to a gene: 11. Germline V gene sequence: CDR1 DFQATT, CDR2 SNEGSKA (reference sequence).

This clonotype showed up many times. The chain is built from TRBV7-6 and TRBJ2-1; D is unclear. The CDR3 covers 14 residues. The V end lost 0 bases, the J end lost 8 bases, and 11 bases lay between the germline ends. CDR1 and CDR2 from the germline V gene are SGHVS and FNYEAQ. Here the CDR3 reads CASSLAPSGDEQFF. In DNA, the CDR3 is TGTGCCAGCAGCTTAGCGCCTAGTGGGGATGAGCAGTTCTTC.

This clonotype was counted a few times. The V and J genes are TRBV5-6 and TRBJ1-2, with 7 bases identical to TRBD1. V gave up 4 bases and J gave up 4 bases; unmatched junction bases: 7. CDR1 is SGHDT and CDR2 is YYEEEE in the germline V gene. The CDR3 sequence is 14 residues long. CDR3 residues: CASSPQGEPYGYTF. CDR3 nucleotides: TGTGCCAGCAGCCCTCAGGGGGAACCCTATGGCTACACCTTC.

The chain is built from TRBV11-2 and TRBJ2-3, with D tentatively TRBD2 (6 bases). This CDR3 has 14 residues. Trimming removed 8 bases at V and 5 bases at J, with 17 bases between. Per the germline V gene, CDR1 is SGHAT and CDR2 is FQNNGV. CDR3 DNA sequence: TGTGCCAGCGGCCCGGGCCGAGCGGGAGATACGCAGTATTTT. It codes for CASGPGRAGDTQYF. The whole variable domain, remainder taken from reference TRBV11-2 and TRBJ2-3, is EAGVAQSPRYKIIEKRQSVAFWCNPISGHATLYWYQQILGQGPKLLIQFQNNGVVDDSQLPKDRFSAERLKGVDSTLKIQPAKLEDSAVYLCASGPGRAGDTQYFGPGTRLTVL.

Ten or more counts support this clonotype. This chain joins TRBV9 and TRBJ2-1; D unresolved. The germline V and J ends were trimmed by 0 bases and 4 bases, with 11 bases remaining between them. CDR1 and CDR2 from the germline V gene are SGDLS and YYNGEE. This CDR3 comprises 15 residues. CDR3 sequence (DNA): TGTGCCAGCAGCGTAGACTGGGTACATTACAATGAGCAGTTCTTC. Translation gives CASSVDWVHYNEQFF.

This clonotype was counted many times. CDR3 coding DNA: TGCGCCAGCAGCTTGGAGGTTAGCGGGAGTTGGGATGAGCAGTTCTTC. It translates to CASSLEVSGSWDEQFF. The chain employs TRBV5-1 and TRBJ2-1; 9 nucleotides line up with TRBD2. The CDR3 is made up of 16 amino acids. The germline V gene has CDR1 SGHRS and CDR2 YFSETQ. The trim removed 0 bases at V and 8 bases at J, leaving 9 bases unmatched.

The CDR3 nucleotides read TGCAGTGCCCCGGGTGTTCGGGAGATCTCAGATACGCAGTATTTT. Amino acids: CSAPGVREISDTQYF. This chain connects TRBV20-1 to TRBJ2-3; weak D call: TRBD2 (6 bases). CDR3 length: 15 amino acids. The germline V and J ends were trimmed by 6 bases and 4 bases, with 20 bases remaining between them. The germline gives CDR1 DFQATT, CDR2 SNEGSKA (reference sequence).

The chain is built from TRBV5-6 and TRBJ2-1; the D gene could be TRBD1 or TRBD2 (5 bases each). Germline CDR1 and CDR2: SGHDT and YYEEEE. V was clipped by 2 bases and J by 8 bases, with 8 bases between them. This CDR3 contains 12 residues. The CDR3 loop reads CASSLGDDEQFF. In nucleotides, the CDR3 is TGTGCCAGCAGCTTAGGGGACGATGAGCAGTTCTTC.

The chain is built from TRBV27 and TRBJ2-1, with 12 bases fitting TRBD2. The CDR3 has 17 residues. Germline trimming cut 5 bases from V and 8 bases from J; bases unmatched to any gene: 13. The germline CDR1 and CDR2 sequences are MNHEY and SMNVEV (reference sequence). CDR3 loop: CASSPPRASGGGHEQFF. The CDR3 DNA follows: TGTGCCAGCAGTCCGCCTCGAGCTAGCGGGGGGGGCCATGAGCAGTTCTTC.

This clonotype was seen only once. The V gene is TRBV5-1, the J gene TRBJ2-7, with D hard to call. V was trimmed by 5 bases and J by 4 bases, leaving 13 bases between them. The CDR3 is made up of 13 amino acids. Germline V gene sequence: CDR1 SGHRS, CDR2 YFSETQ. CDR3 sequence: CASRNITRYEQYF. The CDR3 DNA reads as TGCGCCAGCAGAAATATAACACGGTACGAGCAGTACTTC.